The 27 T cell receptor beta chains presented below share a single source sample, sequenced in a study of beta chain features in type 1 diabetes (dated by TCRdb to the late 2010s). The library was produced with the immunoSEQ multiplex PCR assay. All of the isolated RNA was reverse transcribed with the High Capacity cDNA Reverse Transcription Kit, so expressed TCRB transcripts were sequenced. Imported from immuneACCESS, the table was reduced by TCRdb to in-frame sequences with V and J called. These copies leave out some clones; in studies compared against another copy, an unresolved V gene accounts for under half, and the cause of the remainder is not known. The sample records around 320,000 clones, 11% to 15% of which are singletons. Around 7% of the sample lies in the top ten. Sequencing used central memory CD4+ T cells from blood. The receptors here all came from a man in his thirties or forties in good health.

A few counts support this clone. V usage is TRBV9 and J usage is TRBJ1-4, with D uncertain. Trimming took 3 bases from V and 0 from J, leaving 21 bases between them. Germline lookup yields CDR1 SGDLS and CDR2 YYNGEE. The CDR3 sequence is 19 residues long. The CDR3 loop reads CASSADPVGRRATNEKLFF. As DNA, the CDR3 is TGTGCCAGCAGCGCCGACCCCGTGGGGAGGAGAGCAACTAATGAAAAACTGTTTTTT.

This clone has only a few counts. The chain is built from TRBV5-6 and TRBJ2-2; D assignment may be TRBD1 or TRBD2 (5 bases each). The germline gives CDR1 SGHDT, CDR2 YYEEEE. This CDR3 spans 15 amino acids. Trimming shortened V by 4 bases and J by 0 bases, and 10 bases separated the two germline ends. CDR3 nucleotides: TGTGCCAGCAGCCCGGGACGGACGAACACCGGGGAGCTGTTTTTT. It encodes CASSPGRTNTGELFF.

The chain links TRBV9 to TRBJ2-3; 8 positions agree with TRBD2. Germline V gene lookup returns CDR1 SGDLS and CDR2 YYNGEE. The CDR3 totals 15 residues. V trimming: 4 bases; J trimming: 1 base; junction bases outside the gene matches: 5. This chain's CDR3 is CASSPLGGGTDTQYF. DNA of the CDR3: TGTGCCAGCAGCCCCCTCGGGGGGGGCACAGATACGCAGTATTTT.

The V gene is TRBV12-5, the J gene TRBJ2-7; TRBD1 matches 7 bases. V shed 1 base and J 4 bases; nucleotides not matched to a gene: 7. CDR1 and CDR2 from the germline V gene are LGHNT and FRNRAP. The CDR3 is 15 residues long. CDR3 in amino acids: CASGLGQTGKYEQYF. The CDR3 DNA is TGTGCTAGTGGTTTGGGACAGACAGGGAAATACGAGCAGTACTTC.

This clone was counted at least ten times. The gene calls are TRBV7-2 and TRBJ2-1; 11 bases agree with TRBD2. J lost 5 bases, V lost 6 bases, and 6 bases had no gene match. The CDR3 runs 15 residues. Germline V gives CDR1 SGHTA, CDR2 FQGNSA. This chain's CDR3 is CASSYGTSGHNEQFF. The CDR3 DNA sequence: TGTGCCAGCAGTTACGGGACTAGCGGCCACAATGAGCAGTTCTTC.

The chain has TRBV7-2 and TRBJ2-7, with 9 bases that match TRBD1. The V and J ends lost 4 bases and 4 bases, in that order; junction bases with no gene match: 2. The CDR3 is 13 residues long. Germline-derived CDR1 and CDR2 are SGHTA and FQGNSA. The CDR3: CASSWGQGYEQYV. In DNA, the CDR3 is TGTGCCAGCAGCTGGGGACAGGGTTACGAGCAGTACGTC.

This chain links TRBV5-1 with TRBJ2-5, with a tentative D call TRBD2 (6 bases). Per germline, CDR1 SGHRS and CDR2 YFSETQ. V gave up 4 bases and J gave up 1 base, with 11 bases separating them. This CDR3 region has 14 residues. The CDR3 DNA reads as TGCGCCAGCAGCCCCCCGGGGGTCCAAGAGACCCAGTACTTC. Its translation is CASSPPGVQETQYF. The full variable domain, its missing parts supplied by reference TRBV5-1 and TRBJ2-5, is KAGVTQTPRYLIKTRGQQVTLSCSPISGHRSVSWYQQTPGQGLQFLFEYFSETQRNKGNFPGRFSGRQFSNSRSEMNVSTLELGDSALYLCASSPPGVQETQYFGPGTRLLVL.

The chain employs TRBV6-4 and TRBJ1-5; no clear D. With 0 bases removed from V and 4 bases from J, the gap between germline ends came to 7 bases. This CDR3 has 14 amino acids. Per germline, CDR1 MRHNA and CDR2 SNTAGT. The CDR3 region has the DNA TGTGCCAGCAGTGACTCAGGGAGGAATCAGCCCCAGCATTTT. This gives the protein CASSDSGRNQPQHF.

The genes are TRBV7-9 and TRBJ2-2; weak D call: TRBD2 (6 bases). The V gene's germline CDR1 is SEHNR and CDR2 FQNEAQ (reference sequence). V lost 7 bases and J 4 bases, leaving 13 bases between the germline ends. The CDR3 runs to 14 residues. The CDR3 bases are TGTGCCAGCAACCCCGCGGGGAGCACCGGGGAGCTGTTTTTT. Residues: CASNPAGSTGELFF.

This clone was detected a few times. At the DNA level, this CDR3 is encoded by other sequences in the same sample as well. The chain couples TRBV7-2 to TRBJ2-7; perhaps TRBD2 as D (6 bases). Trimming shortened V by 3 bases and J by 3 bases, and 6 bases separated the two germline ends. The CDR3 has 12 residues. Germline CDR1 and CDR2: SGHTA and FQGNSA. The CDR3 region is CASSLRGYEQYF. CDR3 DNA sequence: TGTGCCAGCAGCTTGCGGGGCTACGAGCAGTACTTC.

The chain employs TRBV9 and TRBJ2-5; TRBD1 matches 9 bases. Germline V gene data show CDR1 as SGDLS and CDR2 as YYNGEE. With 1 base clipped from V and 5 bases from J, the junction kept 6 bases outside the gene matches. This CDR3 contains 15 residues. The CDR3 DNA sequence: TGTGCCAGCAGCGTACGCCCCGGACAGGGGGAGACCCAGTACTTC. Protein sequence: CASSVRPGQGETQYF.

As DNA, the CDR3 is TGTGCCAGCAGCTTGTCAGGGTCCCACTATGGCTACACCTTC. It is translated as CASSLSGSHYGYTF. This rearrangement joins TRBV5-6 to TRBJ1-2; D might be TRBD1 (5 bases). The CDR3 runs 14 residues. Germline V CDR1 and CDR2: SGHDT, YYEEEE. The V end was cut by 1 base, the J end by 3 bases, with 10 bases between.

This sequence joins TRBV30 and TRBJ1-5; D is uncertain. Per the germline V gene, CDR1 is GTSNPN and CDR2 is SVGIG (reference sequence). The CDR3 is 14 residues long. The germline V and J ends were trimmed by 4 bases and 2 bases, with 12 bases remaining between them. The DNA of the CDR3 is TGTGCCTGGAAACCCACGAGGGGCAATCAGCCCCAGCATTTT. Protein sequence: CAWKPTRGNQPQHF. Looking up the rest from reference TRBV30 and TRBJ1-5 gives the full variable domain: SQTIHQWPATLVQPVGSPLSLECTVEGTSNPNLYWYRQAAGRGLQLLFYSVGIGQISSEVPQNLSASRPQDRQFILSSKKLLLSDSGFYLCAWKPTRGNQPQHFGDGTRLSIL.

The chain employs TRBV7-9 and TRBJ2-1; tentatively, D is TRBD1 or TRBD2 (5 bases each). This CDR3 has 16 amino acids. V lost 5 bases, J lost 5 bases, and 19 bases lay in between. Germline loops: CDR1 SEHNR, CDR2 FQNEAQ (reference sequence). The CDR3 loop reads CASSPGRSWADNEQFF. CDR3 DNA: TGTGCCAGCAGCCCGGGACGTTCGTGGGCAGACAATGAGCAGTTCTTC. The full variable domain, with the rest looked up from reference TRBV7-9 and TRBJ2-1, is DTGVSQNPRHKITKRGQNVTFRCDPISEHNRLYWYRQTLGQGPEFLTYFQNEAQLEKSRLLSDRFSAERPKGSFSTLEIQRTEQGDSAMYLCASSPGRSWADNEQFFGPGTRLTVL.

The chain couples TRBV9 to TRBJ2-2; unclear D gene. Per germline, CDR1 SGDLS and CDR2 YYNGEE. CDR3 length equals 15 residues. Between the trimmed V and J ends, which lost 7 bases and 0 bases, there was a span of 13 bases. The CDR3 sequence: CASSARRANTGELFF. In nucleotides, the CDR3 is TGTGCCAGCTCCGCTCGGCGAGCGAACACCGGGGAGCTGTTTTTT.

The chain carries TRBV5-1 and TRBJ2-3; 7 nucleotides line up with TRBD2. The CDR3 covers 18 residues. The V segment lost 2 bases and the J segment 6 bases; nucleotides outside the gene matches: 18. Germline V gene sequence: CDR1 SGHRS, CDR2 YFSETQ. The chain's CDR3 is CASSFGQGAGEVRDTQYF. As DNA, the CDR3 is TGCGCCAGCAGCTTCGGACAAGGGGCGGGAGAGGTTCGGGATACGCAGTATTTT. The full variable domain, its missing parts supplied by reference TRBV5-1 and TRBJ2-3, is KAGVTQTPRYLIKTRGQQVTLSCSPISGHRSVSWYQQTPGQGLQFLFEYFSETQRNKGNFPGRFSGRQFSNSRSEMNVSTLELGDSALYLCASSFGQGAGEVRDTQYFGPGTRLTVL.

The chain couples TRBV9 to TRBJ1-2, with TRBD1 matching over 12 bases. This CDR3 has 13 residues. The ends lost 4 bases at V and 10 bases at J; junction bases unmatched: 5. In germline, CDR1 is SGDLS, CDR2 YYNGEE. In DNA form, the CDR3 reads TGTGCCAGCAGCCTGGGGACAGGGGGCGCCTACACCTTC. This gives the protein CASSLGTGGAYTF.

This clone was seen only a few times. The chain is built from TRBV4-3 and TRBJ2-3; D is perhaps TRBD2 (7 bases). CDR3 length: 16 residues. The V end was cut by 5 bases, the J end by 11 bases, with 26 bases between. Germline V lookup: CDR1 LGHNA, CDR2 YSLEER. The CDR3 loop reads CASSTEPQGRGIVQYF. The CDR3 nucleotides read TGCGCCAGCAGCACCGAACCTCAGGGGAGGGGTATCGTGCAGTATTTT.

The rearrangement joins TRBV12-5 to TRBJ2-3; 9 bases are shared with TRBD1. The CDR3 covers 17 residues. The J segment lost 4 bases and the V segment lost 7 bases, leaving 15 bases of the junction unmatched. The germline V gene has CDR1 LGHNT and CDR2 FRNRAP. This CDR3 reads CASESPRGTGTSDTQYF. The CDR3 coding sequence is TGTGCTAGTGAGAGCCCCCGCGGGACAGGGACCTCAGATACGCAGTATTTT.

V is TRBV4-3 and J is TRBJ1-1; D unresolved. Trimming shortened V by 0 bases and J by 0 bases, and 8 bases separated the two germline ends. Germline V gene lookup returns CDR1 LGHNA and CDR2 YSLEER. This CDR3 region has 15 residues. The CDR3 here is CASSQEPVMNTEAFF. The CDR3 nucleotides are TGCGCCAGCAGCCAAGAACCAGTAATGAACACTGAAGCTTTCTTT.

As for this clone: At the DNA level, this CDR3 is encoded by other sequences in the same sample as well. V gene TRBV5-4 combines with J gene TRBJ1-1, with a tentative D call TRBD1 (5 bases). The CDR3 is 13 residues long. Looked up from germline, CDR1 is SGHNT and CDR2 is YYREEE (reference sequence). Trimming removed 4 bases from V and 3 bases from J, with 10 bases in between. The CDR3 sequence: CASSLGGDTEAFF. The CDR3 DNA reads as TGTGCCAGCAGCCTCGGAGGGGACACTGAAGCTTTCTTT.

This clone was observed a handful of times. The rearrangement links TRBV6-5 to TRBJ1-2, with a tentative D call TRBD1 (5 bases). Germline V gene data show CDR1 as MNHEY and CDR2 as SVGAGI. The length of the CDR3 is 12 residues. The ends were cut back, 6 bases at V and 4 bases at J, with 9 bases in the middle. CDR3 nucleotides: TGTGCCAGCAGGAACAGGCTCTATGGCTACACCTTC. It translates to CASRNRLYGYTF.

This clone was picked up a small number of times. The rearrangement joins TRBV6-6 to TRBJ1-4; D unclear. The V gene lost 2 bases and the J gene lost 7 bases, with 8 bases spanning the gap. The CDR3 loop spans 13 amino acids. Germline V gives CDR1 MNHNY, CDR2 SVGAGI (reference sequence). In DNA form, the CDR3 reads TGTGCCAGCAGTTACCGCCCGGCTGAAAAACTGTTTTTT. This codes for CASSYRPAEKLFF.

This clone was observed a few times. The V and J genes are TRBV2 and TRBJ2-2, with 9 bases that match TRBD1. Germline V gene sequence: CDR1 SNHLY, CDR2 FYNNEI. This CDR3 contains 16 residues. Trimming at V came to 6 bases and at J to 5 bases, leaving 10 bases not matched to a gene. CDR3 sequence reads: CASRDNTGGKTGELFF. Written as DNA, the CDR3 is TGTGCCAGCAGAGACAACACAGGGGGCAAGACCGGGGAGCTGTTTTTT.

This clone turned up a few times. The chain links TRBV7-9 to TRBJ2-5; 8 nucleotides match TRBD1. The CDR3 has 17 residues. Trimming took 1 base from V and 0 from J; bases not matched to a gene: 7. CDR1 SEHNR and CDR2 FQNEAQ come from the germline V gene (reference sequence). CDR3 coding DNA: TGTGCCAGCAGCTTAGGGCAGGGGGCTCTGTACCAAGAGACCCAGTACTTC. This encodes CASSLGQGALYQETQYF.

At least ten counts were recorded for this clone. The V and J genes are TRBV7-2 and TRBJ2-4, with D possibly TRBD1 on 6 matching bases. CDR3 length: 11 residues. Germline CDR1 SGHTA, CDR2 FQGNSA. V dropped 5 bases and J dropped 7 bases, with 6 bases sitting between them. The CDR3 here is CASSTGNIQYF. DNA of the CDR3: TGTGCCAGCAGCACAGGGAACATTCAGTACTTC.

This clone was counted between two and nine times. The rearrangement uses TRBV30 and TRBJ1-2; weak D call: TRBD1 (5 bases). The V end lost 2 bases, the J end lost 5 bases, and 12 bases lay between the germline ends. This CDR3 spans 13 amino acids. CDR1 GTSNPN and CDR2 SVGIG come from the germline V gene (reference sequence). Here the CDR3 DNA reads TGTGCCTGGAGTACAGGCTCGTCGTATGGCTACACCTTC. Translation gives CAWSTGSSYGYTF.